This TCR beta chain was sequenced in a study of blood T cell repertoires in COVID-19 (dated by TCRdb to 2020 to 2022). Study-level background: Samples from collaborators originated in the United States, Italy and Spain and spanned both the acute and convalescent phases of COVID-19. The material from the prospective study consisted of cDNA or gDNA derived from T cells, B-cell-depleted T cells, or PBMCs. The dataset comprised deeply sampled blood TCRbeta repertoires from subjects exposed to, actively infected with, or recovered from COVID-19. The repertoires were made available in a free public database intended to serve as a resource for research on the immune response to SARS-CoV-2. Samples came from the ongoing ImmuneRACE study (first 160 participants) plus 1,254 subjects from 6 global collaborators. The sample metadata nearly always contained a de-identified subject ID, COVID-19 status, age in years and sex. HLA class I and class II types, where available, came from metadata supplied by the sample provider rather than from assay-based typing. Study-wide conclusions, independent of this receptor: Clinical and demographic metadata were provided uncurated, with the amount varying by source and participant.

Each collaborating institution followed its own protocols to collect whole blood in K2EDTA tubes. For TCRbeta analysis, collaborator samples were shipped as frozen whole blood, as isolated PBMCs, or as DNA extracted from either sample type. TCRbeta CDR3 regions were amplified from genomic DNA by means of the immunoSEQ Assay, a bias-controlled multiplex PCR. The authors' analysis ran thus. Nucleated cell counts per sample were estimated from amplification of reference gene primers within the assay. To quantify the absolute abundance of each unique TCRbeta CDR3 rearrangement, sequence reads were collapsed and filtered. Productive Simpson clonality was computed per sample as the square root of Simpson's diversity index over productive rearrangements. The table was pulled from immuneACCESS by TCRdb, which kept in-frame rearrangements only. Such tables lose some clones; where checked, under half of the loss comes from unresolved V genes, and the rest has no known cause. Clonal size and the V and J genes are those of that table, whereas D and trimming came from the DNA. Across this sample there are more than 40,000 clones, with approximately 78% seen only once. 13% to 15% of the sample lies in the top ten.

Note on this clone: Its antigen is still unknown. No base-level quality is on record; no much larger clone is a single base apart.

The CDR1 and CDR2 encoded by the germline V gene are MNHEY and SVGEGT. Compared with germline, V lacks 5 bases and J lacks 0 bases; bases without a gene match: 9. Spanning cysteine to phenylalanine, the CDR3 consists of 17 amino acids. The sequence is cut down to CDR3 DNA, 51 bases in frame from base 1. The sequence came from a human donor with acute or convalescent COVID-19. The donor label of this sample is uncertain. Sequenced input: peripheral blood. The chain was built from TRBV6-2 or TRBV6-3 and TRBJ1-5, with 8 bases matching TRBD1. Read as DNA, the sequence is TGTGCCAGCAGTCCACCGGGACAGGAAAATAGCAATCAGCCCCAGCATTTT. The translation is CASSPPGQENSNQPQHF.